This T cell receptor beta chain was captured in a study of blood T cell repertoires in COVID-19. The wider study: Whether acute or convalescent, the COVID-19 samples came from the United States, Italy and Spain. In each case, the material was cDNA or gDNA derived from T cells, B-cell-depleted T cells, or PBMCs.

The CDR3 spans 12 residues. V was cut by 4 bases and J by 3 bases, with 8 bases left in between. Germline lookup yields CDR1 SGHRS and CDR2 YFSETQ. Authors' analysis steps: For nucleated cells, counts were estimated from reference gene primer amplification. Only in-frame clones appear in the TCRdb table, and some are missing; sequencing was by immunoSEQ multiplex PCR. That table supplies the V and J calls and clone size; D and trimming were determined from the DNA. This table has 150,000 to 200,000 clones, approximately 90% appearing once. Seattle enrolled patients during active infection and tracked them longitudinally.

This receptor was obtained from a young man with COVID-19, enrolled during active disease. The chain employs TRBV5-1 and TRBJ2-7; the D gene is possibly TRBD1 (6 bases). Sample: peripheral blood. CDR3 amino acids: CASSPGDYEQYF. The CDR3 DNA sequence: TGCGCCAGCAGCCCAGGGGACTACGAGCAGTACTTC.